This passage covers 32 T cell receptor beta chains from one sample sequenced in a study of OX40 agonist ivuxolimab in advanced cancers. The method was immunoSEQ multiplex PCR; TCRdb's version includes in-frame clones alone and lacks a portion of them. This sample has around 62,000 clones, with 77% found just once. The material sequenced was CD4+ or CD8+ T cells sorted from blood, taken in a trial of the OX40 agonist ivuxolimab. These TCRs come from an adult with an advanced solid tumor such as melanoma, head and neck, liver or kidney cancer.

This chain connects TRBV6-1 to TRBJ1-4; 9 bases align to TRBD1. The CDR3 has 16 residues. V lost 3 bases, J lost 7 bases, and 9 bases stayed unmatched. Germline V gives CDR1 MNHNS, CDR2 SASEGT. DNA for the CDR3: TGTGCCAGCAGTGAGGACGGGACAGGGCTTCGTGAAAAACTGTTTTTT. The encoded protein is CASSEDGTGLREKLFF.

The V gene is TRBV25-1, the J gene TRBJ2-3; TRBD1 might be the D (5 bases). The CDR3 spans 15 residues. In germline, CDR1 is MGHDK, CDR2 SYGVNS. Trimming took off 2 bases at V and 0 bases at J, with 9 bases between the two ends. CDR3 protein: CASSEGAASTDTQYF. The CDR3 region has the DNA TGTGCCAGCAGTGAAGGGGCAGCTAGCACAGATACGCAGTATTTT.

The V gene is TRBV5-1, the J gene TRBJ2-1; D might be TRBD2 (7 bases). Trimming stripped 5 bases from V and 6 bases from J, with 18 bases between. Germline V lookup: CDR1 SGHRS, CDR2 YFSETQ. The CDR3 is 15 amino acids. CDR3 DNA: TGCGCCAGCAGTCCGGGGGGCGGGGCAAGCAATGAGCAGTTCTTC. As protein: CASSPGGGASNEQFF.

The V and J genes are TRBV5-1 and TRBJ2-3, with D possibly being TRBD2 (5 bases). Trimming pared 0 bases from V and 1 base from J, leaving 12 bases between. The CDR3 runs 16 residues. Germline CDR1 reads SGHRS; CDR2 reads YFSETQ. The CDR3 coding sequence is TGCGCCAGCAGCTTGGGTTCCAGCGGTGGCACAGATACGCAGTATTTT. Protein product: CASSLGSSGGTDTQYF.

The rearrangement joins TRBV7-9 to TRBJ2-3; 8 bases agree with TRBD2. CDR1 and CDR2 from the germline V gene are SEHNR and FQNEAQ (reference sequence). CDR3 length: 15 amino acids. With 2 bases clipped from V and 4 bases from J, the junction kept 5 bases outside the gene matches. CDR3 protein: CASSLMGLGSDTQYF. The DNA of the CDR3 is TGTGCCAGCAGCTTAATGGGACTAGGTTCAGATACGCAGTATTTT.

The rearrangement uses TRBV30 and TRBJ1-5, with D maybe TRBD1 (6 bases). The CDR3 has 13 amino acids. Trimming removed 2 bases from V and 6 bases from J, with 11 bases in between. Germline V lookup: CDR1 GTSNPN, CDR2 SVGIG (reference sequence). This CDR3 reads CAWSTGKGQPQHF. The CDR3 DNA sequence: TGTGCCTGGAGTACAGGGAAAGGTCAGCCCCAGCATTTT.

This rearrangement joins TRBV9 to TRBJ2-3; maybe TRBD2 (5 bases). Trimming cost V 5 bases and J 3 bases, with 7 bases left between them. The germline gives CDR1 SGDLS, CDR2 YYNGEE. The CDR3 has 12 residues. CDR3 region: CASSGSTDTQYF. In nucleotides, the CDR3 is TGTGCCAGCAGTGGGAGTACAGATACGCAGTATTTT.

The gene calls are TRBV7-8 and TRBJ2-7, with 9 bases matching TRBD1. CDR1 is SGHVS and CDR2 is FQNEAQ in the germline V gene. V lost 5 bases, J lost 0 bases, and 5 bases stayed unmatched. CDR3 length: 15 amino acids. CDR3 residues: CASSILTGGSYEQYF. CDR3 in DNA: TGTGCCAGCAGCATCTTGACAGGGGGCTCCTACGAGCAGTACTTC.

The genes are TRBV5-1 and TRBJ2-7, with D possibly matching TRBD2 (5 bases). Trimming cost V 8 bases and J 0 bases, with 15 bases left between them. The CDR3 has 14 amino acids. Germline-derived CDR1 and CDR2 are SGHRS and YFSETQ. The CDR3 loop reads CASAPGTPSYEQYF. The CDR3 coding sequence is TGCGCCAGTGCACCGGGAACCCCCTCCTACGAGCAGTACTTC.

Only one count was recorded for this clone. The chain recombines TRBV7-2 with TRBJ2-7; D might be TRBD2 (6 bases). Germline CDR1 and CDR2: SGHTA and FQGNSA. Trimming took 5 bases from V and 1 from J, leaving 24 bases between them. CDR3 size: 18 residues. The CDR3 coding sequence is TGTGCCAGCAGCCCACTTATGGGGGGTGGTTTAAATTCCTACGAGCAGTACTTC. Protein sequence: CASSPLMGGGLNSYEQYF.

This clone was found once. The chain combines TRBV6-6 with TRBJ2-5; weak D call: TRBD1 (5 bases). The DNA end is a closer match to TRBJ2-7, so the J assignment may be wrong. The CDR3 has 13 residues. CDR1 and CDR2 from the germline V gene are MNHNY and SVGAGI (reference sequence). This CDR3 is CASTLGASYEQYF. In DNA, the CDR3 is TGTGCCAGCACCCTAGGGGCGTCCTACGAGCAGTACTTC.

The rearrangement joins TRBV28 to TRBJ2-7; TRBD2 agrees at 11 bases. J gave up 3 bases and V 4 bases, and 8 bases lay outside the gene matches. Germline V gene lookup returns CDR1 MDHEN and CDR2 SYDVKM. There are 16 residues in the CDR3. CDR3: CASSSGRLAGNYEQYF. In nucleotides, the CDR3 is TGTGCCAGCAGTTCGGGGAGACTAGCGGGAAACTACGAGCAGTACTTC.

The rearrangement uses TRBV7-6 and TRBJ2-2; D may be TRBD1 (5 bases). V gave up 3 bases and J gave up 0 bases, with 17 bases separating them. Per germline, CDR1 SGHVS and CDR2 FNYEAQ. The CDR3 sequence is 18 residues long. The CDR3 DNA reads TGTGCCAGCAGCTTCGTAGGGGTGCTATCCTCGAACACCGGGGAGCTGTTTTTT. This translates into CASSFVGVLSSNTGELFF.

The chain employs TRBV11-1 and TRBJ1-1; D is undetermined. V gave up 5 bases and J gave up 5 bases, with 9 bases separating them. The CDR3 loop spans 12 amino acids. The germline CDR1 and CDR2 sequences are SGHAT and FQDESV (reference sequence). The CDR3 DNA sequence: TGTGCCAGCAGCCTCCCGGGGACTGAAGCTTTCTTT. As protein: CASSLPGTEAFF.

This clone was detected once. The rearrangement uses TRBV2 and TRBJ2-2; tentatively, D is TRBD1 (5 bases). V was cut by 1 base and J by 5 bases, with 14 bases left in between. Per the germline V gene, CDR1 is SNHLY and CDR2 is FYNNEI. This CDR3 comprises 16 residues. The CDR3 region has the DNA TGTGCCAGCAGTGAAGGTGGCAGGGTAGGGACCGGGGAGCTGTTTTTT. Protein sequence: CASSEGGRVGTGELFF.

The V gene is TRBV7-8, the J gene TRBJ1-5; the D is unclear. Trimming stripped 5 bases from V and 0 bases from J, with 8 bases between. Looked up from germline, CDR1 is SGHVS and CDR2 is FQNEAQ. The CDR3 length is 14 residues. In DNA, the CDR3 is TGTGCCAGCAGCCTGAAGTATAGCAATCAGCCCCAGCATTTT. Protein: CASSLKYSNQPQHF.

The chain links TRBV6-5 to TRBJ2-5; D is perhaps TRBD1 (6 bases). The CDR3 sequence is 15 residues long. V gave up 5 bases and J gave up 4 bases, with 17 bases separating them. Germline V gives CDR1 MNHEY, CDR2 SVGAGI. The CDR3 reads CASSQNRALGETQYF. The DNA for the CDR3 is TGTGCCAGCAGTCAAAACAGGGCCCTGGGAGAGACCCAGTACTTC.

The sample holds a few counts of this clone. The genes are TRBV30 and TRBJ1-2; 7 bases are shared with TRBD1. This CDR3 region has 12 residues. The V gene end was trimmed by 3 bases and the J gene end by 8 bases; junction bases not matched to a gene: 6. Germline V CDR1 and CDR2: GTSNPN, SVGIG (reference sequence). CDR3 coding DNA: TGTGCCTGGAGACAGGGGACGATCGGCTACACCTTC. This codes for CAWRQGTIGYTF.

The rearrangement uses TRBV7-3 and TRBJ2-1; D unresolved. The CDR3 runs to 13 residues. V was shortened by 2 bases and J by 8 bases, with 10 bases between the two germline ends. Germline CDR1 is SGHTA and CDR2 is FQGTGA. The CDR3 coding sequence is TGTGCCAGCAGCTTAGTCGCCGCCCATGAGCAGTTCTTC. Translating it yields CASSLVAAHEQFF.

The V and J genes are TRBV6-5 and TRBJ2-7; 7 bases agree with TRBD1. The CDR3 totals 14 residues. The J segment lost 4 bases and the V segment lost 7 bases, leaving 10 bases of the junction unmatched. CDR1 MNHEY and CDR2 SVGAGI come from the germline V gene. DNA for the CDR3: TGTGCCAGCACGGAAGGGACAGTCCCATACGAGCAGTACTTC. Amino acids: CASTEGTVPYEQYF.

The chain links TRBV6-1 to TRBJ2-7; no definite D call. The CDR3 extends over 15 amino acids. Germline-derived CDR1 and CDR2 are MNHNS and SASEGT. Between the trimmed V and J ends, which lost 10 bases and 6 bases, there was a span of 25 bases. CDR3 loop: CATQRALEVPTEQYF. DNA of the CDR3: TGTGCCACTCAAAGGGCCTTAGAAGTCCCCACCGAGCAGTACTTC.

There are a few counts of this clone. This chain links TRBV4-2 with TRBJ1-2; D not resolved. This CDR3 region has 13 residues. The germline CDR1 and CDR2 sequences are LGHNA and YNFKEQ. Trimming left V 4 bases short and J 0 bases short, with 6 bases between. The CDR3 sequence: CASSLGTNYGYTF. The DNA of the CDR3 is TGTGCCAGCAGCCTCGGAACTAACTATGGCTACACCTTC.

The V and J genes are TRBV28 and TRBJ1-2, with TRBD1 matching over 7 bases. V was pared by 5 bases and J by 7 bases, with 10 bases of the junction left unmatched. This CDR3 spans 14 amino acids. The germline V gene encodes CDR1 MDHEN and CDR2 SYDVKM. In nucleotides, the CDR3 is TGTGCCAGCAGTCCCGGACAGGTCCGTCTTGGCTACACCTTC. It is translated as CASSPGQVRLGYTF.

This chain links TRBV7-6 with TRBJ2-2; D unclear. V lost 5 bases to trimming and J lost 2 bases, with 15 bases between them. Germline-derived CDR1 and CDR2 are SGHVS and FNYEAQ. The CDR3 totals 16 residues. CDR3 in amino acids: CASSIHLAENTGELFF. Written as DNA, the CDR3 is TGTGCCAGCAGCATCCATTTGGCTGAAAACACCGGGGAGCTGTTTTTT.

The V call is TRBV7-8, the J call TRBJ1-1, with 9 nucleotides matching TRBD1. V shed 5 bases and J 4 bases; nucleotides not matched to a gene: 11. This CDR3 comprises 16 residues. The germline gives CDR1 SGHVS, CDR2 FQNEAQ. Here the CDR3 reads CASSEGQGMGSTEAFF. CDR3 nucleotides: TGTGCCAGCAGCGAGGGACAGGGTATGGGGAGCACTGAAGCTTTCTTT.

This chain connects TRBV2 to TRBJ2-1; the D is unclear. This CDR3 region has 15 residues. The V and J ends lost 1 base and 0 bases respectively, with 7 bases between them. CDR1 is SNHLY, CDR2 FYNNEI, per germline. CDR3 sequence (DNA): TGTGCCAGCAGTGAAGGTCCGGGCTCCTACAATGAGCAGTTCTTC. This encodes CASSEGPGSYNEQFF.

The rearrangement uses TRBV27 and TRBJ2-1; no definite D call. The germline gives CDR1 MNHEY, CDR2 SMNVEV (reference sequence). This CDR3 is 16 amino acids long. V lost 3 bases and J 4 bases, leaving 16 bases between the germline ends. In nucleotides, the CDR3 is TGTGCCAGCAGTTTGAACCTGTCCCCTTCGTACAATGAGCAGTTCTTC. Protein sequence: CASSLNLSPSYNEQFF.

The rearrangement joins TRBV18 to TRBJ2-3; D may be TRBD2 (6 bases). V shed 0 bases and J shed 1 base, with 14 bases lying between them. CDR3 length: 17 residues. The V gene's germline CDR1 is KGHSH and CDR2 LQKENI. The DNA of the CDR3 is TGTGCCAGCTCACCACCAGCGGGCGGAGGGGGCACAGATACGCAGTATTTT. It encodes CASSPPAGGGGTDTQYF.

The chain has TRBV5-1 and TRBJ2-3; TRBD1 aligns across 9 bases. Germline CDR1 SGHRS, CDR2 YFSETQ. The CDR3 has 15 amino acids. The V and J ends lost 3 bases and 4 bases, in that order; junction bases with no gene match: 6. For the CDR3, the DNA is TGCGCCAGCAGCTGGGGGACAGGGCGAGCAGATACGCAGTATTTT. The encoded protein is CASSWGTGRADTQYF.

The rearrangement uses TRBV19 and TRBJ2-2; the match to TRBD1 covers 7 bases. CDR3 length: 16 residues. Germline lookup yields CDR1 LNHDA and CDR2 SQIVND (reference sequence). V shed 5 bases, J shed 2 bases, and the junction held 8 bases outside the gene matches. CDR3 residues: CASSLLTGSNTGELFF. CDR3 nucleotide sequence: TGTGCCAGTAGTCTGTTGACAGGGTCTAACACCGGGGAGCTGTTTTTT.

The chain is built from TRBV20-1 and TRBJ2-5; D uncertain. Germline V gene data show CDR1 as DFQATT and CDR2 as SNEGSKA (reference sequence). Deletions cut 7 bases from V and 6 bases from J, with 9 bases between. CDR3 length: 10 residues. For the CDR3, the DNA is TGCAGTGATATGATGAAGACCCAGTACTTC. The encoded protein is CSDMMKTQYF.

J is TRBJ2-3 and V is TRBV2; D unclear. The V gene lost 2 bases and the J gene lost 1 base, with 16 bases spanning the gap. The germline gives CDR1 SNHLY, CDR2 FYNNEI. CDR3 length: 17 amino acids. DNA of the CDR3: TGTGCCAGCAGTGAATTCGAACCCCTATTAGGCACAGATACGCAGTATTTT. Amino acids: CASSEFEPLLGTDTQYF. The variable domain in full, with the rest retrieved from reference TRBV2 and TRBJ2-3, is EPEVTQTPSHQVTQMGQEVILRCVPISNHLYFYWYRQILGQKVEFLVSFYNNEISEKSEIFDDQFSVERPDGSNFTLKIRSTKLEDSAMYFCASSEFEPLLGTDTQYFGPGTRLTVL.